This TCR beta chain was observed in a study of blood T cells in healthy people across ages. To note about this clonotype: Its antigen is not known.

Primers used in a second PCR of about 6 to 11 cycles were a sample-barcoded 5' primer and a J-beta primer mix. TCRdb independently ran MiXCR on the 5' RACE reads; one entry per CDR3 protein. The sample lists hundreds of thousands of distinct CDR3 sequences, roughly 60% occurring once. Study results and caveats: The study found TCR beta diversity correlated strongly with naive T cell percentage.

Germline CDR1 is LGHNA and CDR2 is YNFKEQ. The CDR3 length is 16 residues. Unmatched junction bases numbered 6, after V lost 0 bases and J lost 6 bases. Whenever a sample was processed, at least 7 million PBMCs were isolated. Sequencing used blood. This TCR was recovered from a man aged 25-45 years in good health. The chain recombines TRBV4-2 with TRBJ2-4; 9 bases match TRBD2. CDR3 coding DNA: TGTGCCAGCAGCCAAGAGCTAGCGGGGCTCCTAAACATTCAGTACTTC. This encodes CASSQELAGLLNIQYF.